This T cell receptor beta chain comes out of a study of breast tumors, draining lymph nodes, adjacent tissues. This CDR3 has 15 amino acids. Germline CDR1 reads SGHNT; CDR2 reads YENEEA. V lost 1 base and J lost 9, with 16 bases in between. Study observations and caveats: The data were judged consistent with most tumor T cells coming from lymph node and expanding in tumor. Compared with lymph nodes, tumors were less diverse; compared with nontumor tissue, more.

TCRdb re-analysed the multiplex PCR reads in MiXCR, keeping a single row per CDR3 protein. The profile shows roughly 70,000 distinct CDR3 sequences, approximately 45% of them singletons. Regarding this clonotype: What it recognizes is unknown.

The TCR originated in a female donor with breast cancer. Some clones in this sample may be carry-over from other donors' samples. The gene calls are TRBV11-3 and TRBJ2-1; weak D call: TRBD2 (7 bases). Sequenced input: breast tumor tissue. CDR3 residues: CASSLVGGLAGEQFF. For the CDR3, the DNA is TGTGCCAGCAGCTTAGTGGGGGGGCTAGCCGGTGAGCAGTTCTTC.